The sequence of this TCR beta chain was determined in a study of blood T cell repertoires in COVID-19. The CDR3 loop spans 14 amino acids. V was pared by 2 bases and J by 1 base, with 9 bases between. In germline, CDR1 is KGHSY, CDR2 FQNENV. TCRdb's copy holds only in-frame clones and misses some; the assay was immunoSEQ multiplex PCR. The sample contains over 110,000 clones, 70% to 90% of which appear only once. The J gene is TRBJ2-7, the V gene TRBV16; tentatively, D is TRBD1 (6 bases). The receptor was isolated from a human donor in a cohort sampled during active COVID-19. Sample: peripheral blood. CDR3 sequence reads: CASSQIGTSYEQYF. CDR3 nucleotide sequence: TGTGCCAGCAGCCAAATCGGGACATCCTACGAGCAGTACTTC.